Below, 26 T cell receptor beta chains from the same sample are listed, as sequenced in a study of T cells in Graves' hyperthyroidism and ophthalmopathy (dated by TCRdb to the late 2010s). Library method: multiplex PCR. The sequencing machine was an Illumina HiSeq 2000. TCR beta CDR3 regions were amplified from RNA transcripts. For the first round of RT-PCR on the TCR CDR3, the HTBI primer set was used together with the Qiagen OneStep RT-PCR kit. TCRdb itself trimmed the public reads at Q25 with fastp, ran MiXCR and retained productive beta chains. When rows share a CDR3 protein, they turn into one entry using the most common DNA and genes. This sample gives roughly 710,000 distinct CDR3 sequences in total; roughly 32% of them show up just once. The top ten constitute around 29% of the sample. What was sequenced was blood. These receptors all come from a woman in her 40s with Graves' hyperthyroidism.

The chain combines TRBV28 with TRBJ1-3; TRBD1 agrees at 7 bases. The V gene end was trimmed by 5 bases and the J gene end by 4 bases; junction bases not matched to a gene: 5. CDR1 MDHEN and CDR2 SYDVKM come from the germline V gene. CDR3 length: 14 amino acids. CDR3 sequence reads: CASSPSDRGNTIYF. The CDR3 coding sequence is TGTGCCAGCAGTCCTTCGGACAGGGGAAACACCATATATTTT.

This clonotype was detected many times. The J gene is TRBJ1-2, the V gene TRBV10-3; the D gene is possibly TRBD1 (5 bases). The CDR3 is 16 residues long. V dropped 2 bases and J dropped 4 bases, with 17 bases sitting between them. The germline V gene encodes CDR1 ENHRY and CDR2 SYGVKD. Here the CDR3 DNA reads TGTGCCATCAGTGAGGACTACCGGGACCTAGCCTATGGCTACACCTTC. It translates to CAISEDYRDLAYGYTF.

Many counts were recorded for this clonotype. This sequence joins TRBV20-1 and TRBJ1-2, with D maybe TRBD1 (6 bases). In germline, CDR1 is DFQATT, CDR2 SNEGSKA (reference sequence). The ends were cut back, 6 bases at V and 3 bases at J, with 14 bases in the middle. This CDR3 region has 13 residues. CDR3 loop: CSAKRGVDYGYTF. CDR3 in DNA: TGCAGTGCCAAAAGGGGGGTCGACTATGGCTACACCTTC.

The gene calls are TRBV6-6 and TRBJ2-7, with D possibly matching TRBD1 (6 bases). V was cut by 8 bases and J by 4 bases, with 18 bases left in between. Germline V gene data show CDR1 as MNHNY and CDR2 as SVGAGI (reference sequence). The CDR3 length is 14 residues. The CDR3 loop is CASARDTAWYEQYF. The CDR3 coding sequence is TGTGCCAGCGCCCGGGACACTGCCTGGTACGAGCAGTACTTC.

This clonotype was counted once. The CDR3 ends on some other residue instead of the conserved phenylalanine or tryptophan, so this is likely a read error. It is unclear where the CDR3 begins or ends on the DNA, so no DNA is shown, and the CDR3 is as TCRdb lists it. This rearrangement joins TRBV7-8 to TRBJ2-6. A total of 9 residues make up the CDR3, ends included. CDR1 and CDR2 (germline): SGHVS, FQNEAQ. CDR3 residues: CASSPRGTS.

As regards this clonotype: This may be a read error: a much more frequent sequence differs by one nucleotide. The chain links TRBV6-2 or TRBV6-3 to TRBJ2-5; 8 positions agree with TRBD1. The trim removed 6 bases at V and 5 bases at J, leaving 5 bases unmatched. This CDR3 has 13 amino acids. Germline V gene sequence: CDR1 MNHEY, CDR2 SVGEGT. CDR3 region: CASSRTGSETQYF. CDR3 coding DNA: TGTGCCAGCAGCCGGACAGGGTCGGAGACCCAGTACTTC.

The rearrangement uses TRBV27 and TRBJ1-6; D not certain. Germline V gene data show CDR1 as MNHEY and CDR2 as SMNVEV (reference sequence). Trimming took off 3 bases at V and 10 bases at J, with 10 bases between the two ends. The CDR3 covers 13 residues. In DNA form, the CDR3 reads TGTGCCAGCAGTTTTAACGCGGCCTCACCCCTCCACTTT. Encoded protein: CASSFNAASPLHF.

There are many counts of this clonotype. The chain uses TRBV15 and TRBJ1-5; D gene uncertain. The V gene lost 0 bases and the J gene lost 11 bases, with 11 bases spanning the gap. Germline CDR1 LNHNV, CDR2 YYDKDF (reference sequence). CDR3 length equals 13 residues. The CDR3 DNA is TGTGCCACCAGCAGAGATCTGCGGGGTTCCCAGCATTTT. It translates to CATSRDLRGSQHF. The complete variable domain, with remaining parts taken from reference TRBV15 and TRBJ1-5, reads DAMVIQNPRYQVTQFGKPVTLSCSQTLNHNVMYWYQQKSSQAPKLLFHYYDKDFNNEADTPDNFQSRRPNTSFCFLDIRSPGLGDTAMYLCATSRDLRGSQHFGDGTRLSIL.

This clonotype has at least ten counts. V is TRBV7-9 and J is TRBJ1-1; D may be TRBD1 (6 bases). Germline V lookup: CDR1 SEHNR, CDR2 FQNEAQ (reference sequence). The CDR3 is made up of 15 amino acids. V was pared by 5 bases and J by 10 bases, with 23 bases between. The CDR3 bases are TGTGCCAGCAGCGACTCCGGGGACATGTCAAGGGGAGCTTTCTTT. Amino acids: CASSDSGDMSRGAFF.

This clonotype was found many times. The genes are TRBV7-6 and TRBJ1-3; D gene uncertain. Deletions cut 0 bases from V and 2 bases from J, with 5 bases between. From germline, CDR1 is SGHVS and CDR2 FNYEAQ. The CDR3 is 14 amino acids. The CDR3 region has the DNA TGTGCCAGCAGCTTAGCCGACGCTGGAAACACCATATATTTT. Translated: CASSLADAGNTIYF.

This clonotype came up many times. V and J are TRBV20-1 and TRBJ1-5; TRBD1 agrees at 7 bases. CDR1 DFQATT and CDR2 SNEGSKA come from the germline V gene (reference sequence). Trimming removed 6 bases from V and 7 bases from J; junction bases left unmatched: 6. The CDR3 loop spans 12 amino acids. The CDR3 region has the DNA TGCAGTGCCCATCAGGGGGTCCAGCCCCAGCATTTT. Amino acid sequence: CSAHQGVQPQHF.

Details on this clonotype: Because it lacks the conserved phenylalanine or tryptophan at the end, this CDR3 is likely a read error. The limits of the CDR3 on the DNA are not certain, so only TCRdb's listed CDR3 is given. This sequence joins TRBV3-2 and TRBJ1-5. TRBV3-2 is assigned pseudogene status. The CDR3 is made up of 12 amino acids, end residues included. This CDR3 reads CASSLGGQPQHL.

The table lists this clonotype with a few counts. The rearrangement joins TRBV12-5 to TRBJ2-7; 10 positions agree with TRBD2. The germline CDR1 and CDR2 sequences are LGHNT and FRNRAP. CDR3 length: 17 amino acids. Trimming took 1 base from V and 2 from J; bases not matched to a gene: 8. CDR3 amino acids: CASGLAPSGGNPYEQYF. The CDR3 nucleotides read TGTGCTAGTGGTTTGGCCCCTAGCGGGGGCAACCCCTACGAGCAGTACTTC.

This clonotype was detected many times. The chain combines TRBV15 with TRBJ1-5, with D uncertain. CDR1 and CDR2 from the germline V gene are LNHNV and YYDKDF (reference sequence). The CDR3 consists of 13 residues. V was pared by 6 bases and J by 4 bases, with 10 bases between. The CDR3 coding sequence is TGTGCCACCAGACAAGTTGGAAATCAGCCCCAGCATTTT. This translates into CATRQVGNQPQHF.

This clonotype has at least ten counts. A much larger clone differs by one base, so this may be a read error. This chain joins TRBV7-2 and TRBJ1-2, with D possibly being TRBD1 (6 bases). The CDR3 spans 14 residues. Per germline, CDR1 SGHTA and CDR2 FQGNSA. The CDR3 DNA follows: TGTGTCAGCAGCTCTTACAGGGACTCCTATGGCTACACCTTC. Its translation is CVSSSYRDSYGYTF. The full variable domain, completed using reference TRBV7-2 and TRBJ1-2, is GAGVSQSPSNKVTEKGKDVELRCDPISGHTALYWYRQSLGQGLEFLIYFQGNSAPDKSGLPSDRFSAERTGGSVSTLTIQRTQQEDSAVYLCVSSSYRDSYGYTFGSGTRLTVV.

This clonotype was seen at least ten times. The CDR3 sequence: CASSGGVGTEAFF. For the CDR3, the DNA is TGTGCCAGCAGCGGGGGGGTAGGCACTGAAGCTTTCTTT. V gene TRBV9 combines with J gene TRBJ1-1; D possibly corresponds to TRBD1 (5 bases). The CDR3 loop spans 13 amino acids. Germline V gene lookup returns CDR1 SGDLS and CDR2 YYNGEE. The ends were cut back, 3 bases at V and 4 bases at J, with 10 bases in the middle.

The gene calls are TRBV28 and TRBJ1-5; TRBD1 agrees at 8 bases. Per germline, CDR1 MDHEN and CDR2 SYDVKM. CDR3 size: 14 residues. J lost 1 base, V lost 8 bases, and 4 bases had no gene match. The CDR3 loop reads CASGQGRSNQPQHF. The CDR3 region has the DNA TGTGCCAGCGGACAGGGTAGGAGCAATCAGCCCCAGCATTTT.

Only a few counts were recorded for this clonotype. The CDR3 is CASSSTGIFGYTF. CDR3 DNA: TGTGCCAGCAGCTCCACAGGGATCTTTGGCTACACCTTC. The gene calls are TRBV5-4 and TRBJ1-2; weak D call: TRBD1 (6 bases). This CDR3 contains 13 residues. V was trimmed by 3 bases and J by 7 bases, leaving 13 bases between them. Germline V gene data show CDR1 as SGHNT and CDR2 as YYREEE (reference sequence). Looking up the rest from reference TRBV5-4 and TRBJ1-2 gives the full variable domain: ETGVTQSPTHLIKTRGQQVTLRCSSQSGHNTVSWYQQALGQGPQFIFQYYREEENGRGNFPPRFSGLQFPNYSSELNVNALELDDSALYLCASSSTGIFGYTFGSGTRLTVV.

This clonotype was recorded many times. The chain combines TRBV7-9 with TRBJ1-1; TRBD1 might be the D (5 bases). Germline CDR1 reads SEHNR; CDR2 reads FQNEAQ (reference sequence). Trimming shortened V by 4 bases and J by 11 bases, and 14 bases separated the two germline ends. This CDR3 spans 12 amino acids. CDR3 nucleotide sequence: TGTGCCAGCAGCTCAGTTGGGGCGGCTGCTTTCTTT. It codes for CASSSVGAAAFF. The full variable domain, completed using reference TRBV7-9 and TRBJ1-1, is DTGVSQNPRHKITKRGQNVTFRCDPISEHNRLYWYRQTLGQGPEFLTYFQNEAQLEKSRLLSDRFSAERPKGSFSTLEIQRTEQGDSAMYLCASSSVGAAAFFGQGTRLTVV.

V and J are TRBV6-5 and TRBJ1-5, with 7 bases that match TRBD1. CDR3 length equals 16 residues. J lost 5 bases, V lost 5 bases, and 12 bases had no gene match. CDR1 MNHEY and CDR2 SVGAGI come from the germline V gene. CDR3 sequence (DNA): TGTGCCAGCAGTCCCTCTCGGGACAGTTTTTATCAGCCCCAGCATTTT. Translated: CASSPSRDSFYQPQHF.

This clonotype was seen ten or more times. The rearrangement links TRBV7-8 to TRBJ1-6; D gene unclear. Deletions cut 0 bases from V and 4 bases from J, with 10 bases between. This CDR3 has 16 amino acids. CDR1 is SGHVS and CDR2 is FQNEAQ in the germline V gene. CDR3 amino acids: CASSLAVDLYNSPLHF. In DNA form, the CDR3 reads TGTGCCAGCAGCTTAGCGGTCGATCTATATAATTCACCCCTCCACTTT.

Note on this clonotype: The junction differs from germline at one of its ends, possibly a read error. J is TRBJ1-1 and V is TRBV12-3 or TRBV12-4; no reliable D call. The CDR3 runs 11 residues. CDR3: CASSPGPTGIF. The DNA of the CDR3 is TGTGCCAGCAGCCCAGGACCGACCGGGATCTTT.

The chain couples TRBV7-9 to TRBJ1-1; tentative D call: TRBD1 (6 bases). Trimming took 5 bases from V and 6 from J, leaving 19 bases between them. This CDR3 has 15 residues. The germline CDR1 and CDR2 sequences are SEHNR and FQNEAQ (reference sequence). CDR3 protein: CASSQVREGGPEAFF. Written as DNA, the CDR3 is TGTGCCAGCAGCCAAGTCCGGGAGGGGGGACCTGAAGCTTTCTTT.

This clonotype was detected many times. This chain joins TRBV6-5 and TRBJ2-7; 11 nucleotides line up with TRBD1. Germline V gives CDR1 MNHEY, CDR2 SVGAGI. The ends lost 2 bases at V and 3 bases at J; junction bases unmatched: 3. The CDR3 is 15 amino acids. CDR3 protein: CASSYHGTGGYEQYF. CDR3 coding DNA: TGTGCCAGCAGTTACCATGGGACAGGGGGCTACGAGCAGTACTTC.

This clonotype was detected many times. The chain employs TRBV20-1 and TRBJ2-5; TRBD2 is a possible D gene (6 bases). CDR3 size: 12 residues. Germline loops: CDR1 DFQATT, CDR2 SNEGSKA (reference sequence). Trimming stripped 4 bases from V and 5 bases from J, with 11 bases between. The CDR3 reads CSATTSKETQYF. The CDR3 DNA sequence: TGCAGTGCTACCACTAGCAAGGAGACCCAGTACTTC.

This clonotype was counted only a few times. The V gene is TRBV27, the J gene TRBJ1-2; possible D gene TRBD1, 6 bases. This CDR3 comprises 13 residues. Deletions cut 3 bases from V and 4 bases from J, with 9 bases between. Germline V gene sequence: CDR1 MNHEY, CDR2 SMNVEV (reference sequence). The CDR3 DNA sequence: TGTGCCAGCAGTTTCACAGGGACCTATGGCTACACCTTC. Its translation: CASSFTGTYGYTF.